This T cell receptor (beta chain) was identified in a study of post-analysis software for immune sequencing data. Study conclusions and caveats: Samples sharing a preparation batch grouped tightly together when assessed by F measure. People with multiple sclerosis had a significantly lower normalized Chao1 diversity than controls did. Patients used a few TRBV segments, including TRBV5-6, TRBV5-1 and TRBV20-1, more often than controls.

Germline V gene data show CDR1 as SGHTA and CDR2 as FQGNSA. J was trimmed by 2 bases and V by 7 bases; bases with no gene match: 6. The CDR3 covers 14 residues. The library was made from cDNA and included unique molecular identifiers. Each CDR3 protein gets one entry after TCRdb re-called the PCR reads with MiXCR. The sample comprises hundreds of thousands of distinct CDR3 sequences, 25% to 30% of which are singletons, and roughly 0.54% rests with the top ten. This clonotype turned up a few times. Its antigen is unidentified. This rearrangement joins TRBV7-2 to TRBJ2-7; 9 nucleotides line up with TRBD2. The sample taken for sequencing was blood. This receptor was identified in a girl between 5 and 17 years old with multiple sclerosis. The chain's CDR3 is CASTATSGPYEQYF. The CDR3 DNA reads TGTGCCAGCACCGCGACTAGCGGTCCCTACGAGCAGTACTTC.